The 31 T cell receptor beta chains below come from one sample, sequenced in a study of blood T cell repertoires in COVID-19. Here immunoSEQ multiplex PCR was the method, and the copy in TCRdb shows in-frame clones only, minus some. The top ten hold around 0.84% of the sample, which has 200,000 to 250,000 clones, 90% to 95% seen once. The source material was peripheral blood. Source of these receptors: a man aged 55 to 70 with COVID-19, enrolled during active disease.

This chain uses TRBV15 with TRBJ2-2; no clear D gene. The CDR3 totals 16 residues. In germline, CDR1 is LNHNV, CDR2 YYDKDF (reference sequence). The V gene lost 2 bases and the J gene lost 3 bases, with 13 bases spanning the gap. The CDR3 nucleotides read TGTGCCACCAGCAGACCCCGACAATTCCACACCGGGGAGCTGTTTTTT. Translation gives CATSRPRQFHTGELFF.

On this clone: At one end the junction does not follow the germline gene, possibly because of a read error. CDR3 nucleotide sequence: TGTGCCAGCAGCTTGGCTTCCGGGACAGGTCGCCATCTAGACTTC. Protein: CASSLASGTGRHLDF. The gene calls are TRBV5-4 and TRBJ1-2; 8 positions agree with TRBD1. The CDR3 has 15 amino acids. Germline CDR1 SGHNT, CDR2 YYREEE (reference sequence).

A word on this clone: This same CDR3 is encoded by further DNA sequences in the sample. Here the CDR3 DNA reads TGTGCCAGCAGCCAAGAGGGGGGGAACACTGAAGCTTTCTTT. Its translation is CASSQEGGNTEAFF. The V call is TRBV3-1 (or the pseudogene TRBV3-2), the J call TRBJ1-1, with a possible D match to TRBD1 (5 bases). Germline assignment: CDR1 LGHDT and CDR2 YNNKEL (reference sequence). The V end was cut by 0 bases, the J end by 1 base, with 6 bases between. This CDR3 is built from 14 residues.

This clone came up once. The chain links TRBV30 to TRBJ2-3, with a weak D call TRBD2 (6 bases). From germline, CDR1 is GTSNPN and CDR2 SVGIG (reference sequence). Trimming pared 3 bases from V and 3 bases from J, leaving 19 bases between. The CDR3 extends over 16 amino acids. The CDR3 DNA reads TGTGCCTGGAGGCCCTACGGGGGATTTGAGACAGATACGCAGTATTTT. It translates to CAWRPYGGFETDTQYF. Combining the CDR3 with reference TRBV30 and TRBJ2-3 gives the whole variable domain SQTIHQWPATLVQPVGSPLSLECTVEGTSNPNLYWYRQAAGRGLQLLFYSVGIGQISSEVPQNLSASRPQDRQFILSSKKLLLSDSGFYLCAWRPYGGFETDTQYFGPGTRLTVL.

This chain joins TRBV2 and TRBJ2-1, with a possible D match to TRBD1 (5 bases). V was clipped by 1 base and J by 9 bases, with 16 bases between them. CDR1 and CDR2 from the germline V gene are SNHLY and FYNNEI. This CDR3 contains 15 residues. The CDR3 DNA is TGTGCCAGCAGTGAAGTGGCAGGAAAAGGGGCTGAGCAGTTCTTC. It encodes CASSEVAGKGAEQFF.

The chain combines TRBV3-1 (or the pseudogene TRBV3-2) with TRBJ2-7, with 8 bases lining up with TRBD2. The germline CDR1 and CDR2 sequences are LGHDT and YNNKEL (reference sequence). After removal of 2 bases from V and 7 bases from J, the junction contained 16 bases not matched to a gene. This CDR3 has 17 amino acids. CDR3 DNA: TGTGCCAGCAGCCAAAACCCTTGGGGCGGGGGGCCTCGAGAGCAGTACTTC. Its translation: CASSQNPWGGGPREQYF.

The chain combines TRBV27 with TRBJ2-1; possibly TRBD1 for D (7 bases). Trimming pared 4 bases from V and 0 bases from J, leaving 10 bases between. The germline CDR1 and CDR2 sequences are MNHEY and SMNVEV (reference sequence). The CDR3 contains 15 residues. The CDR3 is CASSSRGVSYNEQFF. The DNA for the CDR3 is TGTGCCAGCAGTTCCAGGGGGGTCTCCTACAATGAGCAGTTCTTC.

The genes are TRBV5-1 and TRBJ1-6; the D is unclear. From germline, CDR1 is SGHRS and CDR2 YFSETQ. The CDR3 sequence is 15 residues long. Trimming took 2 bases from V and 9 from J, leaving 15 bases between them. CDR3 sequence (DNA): TGCGCCAGCAGCTTTATGTCTGGGGAGAGTTCACCCCTCCACTTT. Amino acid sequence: CASSFMSGESSPLHF.

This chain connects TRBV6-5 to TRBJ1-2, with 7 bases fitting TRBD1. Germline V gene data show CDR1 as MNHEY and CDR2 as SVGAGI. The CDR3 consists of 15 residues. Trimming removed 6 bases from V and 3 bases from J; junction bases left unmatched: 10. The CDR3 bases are TGTGCCAGCAGACCTCGACAGGGAACCCACTATGGCTACACCTTC. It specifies CASRPRQGTHYGYTF.

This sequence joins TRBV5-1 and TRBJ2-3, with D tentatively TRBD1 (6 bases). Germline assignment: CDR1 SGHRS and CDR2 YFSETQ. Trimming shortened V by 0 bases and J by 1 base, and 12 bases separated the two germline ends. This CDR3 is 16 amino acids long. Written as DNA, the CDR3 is TGCGCCAGCAGCTTGGGCCAGGGGCCTCGCACAGATACGCAGTATTTT. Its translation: CASSLGQGPRTDTQYF.

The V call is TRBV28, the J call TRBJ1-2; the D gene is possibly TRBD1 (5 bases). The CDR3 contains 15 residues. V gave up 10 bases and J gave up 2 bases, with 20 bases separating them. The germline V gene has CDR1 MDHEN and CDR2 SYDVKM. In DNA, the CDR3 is TGTGCCATAAAACACACGTTAGGGGCGAACTATGGCTACACCTTC. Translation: CAIKHTLGANYGYTF.

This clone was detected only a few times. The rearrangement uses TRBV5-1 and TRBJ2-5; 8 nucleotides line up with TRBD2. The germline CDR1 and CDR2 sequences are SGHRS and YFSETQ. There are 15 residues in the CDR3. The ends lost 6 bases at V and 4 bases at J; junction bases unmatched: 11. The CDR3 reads CASTDGGAAGETQYF. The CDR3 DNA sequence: TGCGCCAGCACCGACGGGGGGGCGGCGGGAGAGACCCAGTACTTC. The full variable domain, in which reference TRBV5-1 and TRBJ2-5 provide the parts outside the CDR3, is KAGVTQTPRYLIKTRGQQVTLSCSPISGHRSVSWYQQTPGQGLQFLFEYFSETQRNKGNFPGRFSGRQFSNSRSEMNVSTLELGDSALYLCASTDGGAAGETQYFGPGTRLLVL.

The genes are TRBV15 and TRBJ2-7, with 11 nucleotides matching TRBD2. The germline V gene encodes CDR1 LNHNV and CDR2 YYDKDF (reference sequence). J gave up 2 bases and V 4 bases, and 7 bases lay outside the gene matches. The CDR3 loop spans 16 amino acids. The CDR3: CATSTPGTSGTYEQYF. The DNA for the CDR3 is TGTGCCACCAGCACCCCGGGGACTAGCGGCACCTACGAGCAGTACTTC.

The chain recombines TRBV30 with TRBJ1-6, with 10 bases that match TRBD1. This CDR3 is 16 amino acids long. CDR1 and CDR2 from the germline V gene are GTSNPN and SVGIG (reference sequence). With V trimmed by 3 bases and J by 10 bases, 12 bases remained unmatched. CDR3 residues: CAWSLSRDRGRSPLHF. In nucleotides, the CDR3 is TGTGCCTGGAGCCTCAGCCGGGACAGGGGTCGATCACCCCTCCACTTT.

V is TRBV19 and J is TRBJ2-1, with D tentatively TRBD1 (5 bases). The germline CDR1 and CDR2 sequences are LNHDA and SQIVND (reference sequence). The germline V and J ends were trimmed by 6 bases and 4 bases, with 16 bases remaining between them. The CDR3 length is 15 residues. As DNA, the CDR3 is TGTGCCAGTAGGTCAGGGCCAGGGTCGTACAATGAGCAGTTCTTC. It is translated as CASRSGPGSYNEQFF.

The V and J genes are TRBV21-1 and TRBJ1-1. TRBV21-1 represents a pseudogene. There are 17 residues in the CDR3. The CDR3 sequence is CASSKIGLRRLNTEAFF. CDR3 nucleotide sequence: TGTGCCAGCAGCAAAATCGGACTGAGGAGACTGAACACTGAAGCTTTCTTT.

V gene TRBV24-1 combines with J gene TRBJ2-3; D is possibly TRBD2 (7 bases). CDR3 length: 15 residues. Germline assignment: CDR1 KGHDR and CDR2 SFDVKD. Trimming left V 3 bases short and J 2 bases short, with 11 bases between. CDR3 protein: CATSDTGGYTDTQYF. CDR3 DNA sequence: TGTGCCACCAGTGATACGGGGGGCTACACAGATACGCAGTATTTT.

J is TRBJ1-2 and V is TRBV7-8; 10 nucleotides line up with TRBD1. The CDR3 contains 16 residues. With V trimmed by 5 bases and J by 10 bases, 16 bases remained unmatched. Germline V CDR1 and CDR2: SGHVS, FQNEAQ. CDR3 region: CASSLLGGGQGSIYTF. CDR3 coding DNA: TGTGCCAGCAGCCTACTGGGCGGGGGACAGGGGTCAATCTACACCTTC.

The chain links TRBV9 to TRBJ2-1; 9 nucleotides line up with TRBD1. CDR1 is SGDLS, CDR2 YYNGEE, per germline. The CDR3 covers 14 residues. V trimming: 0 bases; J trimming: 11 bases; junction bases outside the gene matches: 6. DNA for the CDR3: TGTGCCAGCAGCGTAGCGGGACAGGGAATTCAGCAGTTCTTC. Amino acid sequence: CASSVAGQGIQQFF.

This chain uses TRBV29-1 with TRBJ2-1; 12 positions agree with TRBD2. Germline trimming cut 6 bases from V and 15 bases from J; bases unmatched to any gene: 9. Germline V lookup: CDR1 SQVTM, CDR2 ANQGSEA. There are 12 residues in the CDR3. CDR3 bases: TGCAGCGTACGGACTAGCGGGACGATCGGGTTCTTC. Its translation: CSVRTSGTIGFF.

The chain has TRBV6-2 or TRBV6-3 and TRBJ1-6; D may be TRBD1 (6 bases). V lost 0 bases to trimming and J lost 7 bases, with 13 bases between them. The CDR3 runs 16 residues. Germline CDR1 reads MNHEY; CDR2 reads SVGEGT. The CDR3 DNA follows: TGTGCCAGCAGTTACTCTAATTGGCAGGGGAATTCACCCCTCCACTTT. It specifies CASSYSNWQGNSPLHF.

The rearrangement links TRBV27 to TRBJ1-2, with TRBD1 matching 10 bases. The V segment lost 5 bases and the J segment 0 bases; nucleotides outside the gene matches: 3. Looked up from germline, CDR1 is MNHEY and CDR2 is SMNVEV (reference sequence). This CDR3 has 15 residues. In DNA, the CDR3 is TGTGCCAGCAGTCGAGGGACAGGGGCTAACTATGGCTACACCTTC. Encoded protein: CASSRGTGANYGYTF.

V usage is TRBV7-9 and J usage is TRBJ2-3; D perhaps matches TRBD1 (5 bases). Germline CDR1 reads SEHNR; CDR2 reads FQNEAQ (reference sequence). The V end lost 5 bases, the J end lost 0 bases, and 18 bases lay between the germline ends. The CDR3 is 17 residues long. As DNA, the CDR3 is TGTGCCAGCAGCCCGCCAAGAAAGGGGATTAGCACAGATACGCAGTATTTT. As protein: CASSPPRKGISTDTQYF.

The CDR3 region is CASSPLAGGPLNTGELFF. The CDR3 nucleotides are TGTGCCAGCTCACCCCTAGCGGGAGGGCCGTTAAACACCGGGGAGCTGTTTTTT. This chain joins TRBV18 and TRBJ2-2; 12 bases match TRBD2. Per the germline V gene, CDR1 is KGHSH and CDR2 is LQKENI. J lost 2 bases, V lost 3 bases, and 7 bases had no gene match. The CDR3 totals 18 residues.

CDR3 amino acids: CAWSVQISYNSPLHF. The CDR3, as DNA: TGTGCCTGGAGTGTACAGATTTCCTATAATTCACCCCTCCACTTT. The gene calls are TRBV30 and TRBJ1-6; no clear D. Trimming took off 0 bases at V and 1 base at J, with 7 bases between the two ends. CDR3 size: 15 residues. CDR1 and CDR2 (germline): GTSNPN, SVGIG (reference sequence).

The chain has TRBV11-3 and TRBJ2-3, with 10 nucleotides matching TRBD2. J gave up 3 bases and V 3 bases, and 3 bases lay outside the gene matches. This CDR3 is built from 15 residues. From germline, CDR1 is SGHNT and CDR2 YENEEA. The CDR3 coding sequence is TGTGCCAGCAGCTTTGCTAGCGGGAGTACAGATACGCAGTATTTT. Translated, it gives CASSFASGSTDTQYF.

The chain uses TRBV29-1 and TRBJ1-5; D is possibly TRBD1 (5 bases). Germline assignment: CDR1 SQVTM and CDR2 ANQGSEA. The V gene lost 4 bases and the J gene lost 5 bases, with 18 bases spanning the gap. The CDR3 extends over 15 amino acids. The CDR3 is CSVADTFWGDQPQHF. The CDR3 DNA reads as TGCAGCGTTGCGGACACTTTTTGGGGGGATCAGCCCCAGCATTTT.

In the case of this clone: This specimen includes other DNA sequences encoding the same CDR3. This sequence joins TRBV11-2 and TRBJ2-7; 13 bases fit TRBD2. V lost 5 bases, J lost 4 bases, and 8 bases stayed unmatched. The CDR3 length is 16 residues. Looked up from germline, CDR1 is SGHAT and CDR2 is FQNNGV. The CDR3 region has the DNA TGTGCCAGCAGCCCAAGGACTAGCGGGAGCTCGTACGAGCAGTACTTC. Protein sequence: CASSPRTSGSSYEQYF.

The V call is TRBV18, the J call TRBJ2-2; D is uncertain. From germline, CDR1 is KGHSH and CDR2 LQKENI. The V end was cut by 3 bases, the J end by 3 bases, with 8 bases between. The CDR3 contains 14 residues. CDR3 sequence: CASSPLEDTGELFF. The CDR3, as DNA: TGTGCCAGCTCACCGCTAGAGGACACCGGGGAGCTGTTTTTT.

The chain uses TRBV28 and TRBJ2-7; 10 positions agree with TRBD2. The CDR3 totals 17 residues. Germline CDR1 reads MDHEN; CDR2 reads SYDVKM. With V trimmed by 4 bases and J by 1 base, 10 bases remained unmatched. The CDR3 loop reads CASSSWTSGTASYEQYF. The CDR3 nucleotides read TGTGCCAGCAGTTCTTGGACTAGCGGAACGGCGTCCTACGAGCAGTACTTC.

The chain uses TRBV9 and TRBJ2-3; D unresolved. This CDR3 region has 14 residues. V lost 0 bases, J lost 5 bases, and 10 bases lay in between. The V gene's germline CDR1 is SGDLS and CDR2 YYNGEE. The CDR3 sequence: CASSVESSLDTQYF. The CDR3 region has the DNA TGTGCCAGCAGCGTAGAGAGTAGCTTAGATACGCAGTATTTT. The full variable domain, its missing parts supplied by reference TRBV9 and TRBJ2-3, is DSGVTQTPKHLITATGQRVTLRCSPRSGDLSVYWYQQSLDQGLQFLIQYYNGEERAKGNILERFSAQQFPDLHSELNLSSLELGDSALYFCASSVESSLDTQYFGPGTRLTVL.